Listed here are 26 T cell receptor beta chains from one sample, sequenced in a study of control samples from healthy donors and cancer patients. Using immunoSEQ multiplex PCR, the repertoire was profiled, and TCRdb retains in-frame clones only, with some absent. The sample consists of about 34,000 clones, roughly 92% of them appearing once. The specimen was PBMCs. All receptors come from a man aged 35-49 years with colorectal cancer.

This sequence joins TRBV18 and TRBJ2-7, with 11 positions matching TRBD2. The germline gives CDR1 KGHSH, CDR2 LQKENI. This CDR3 has 16 amino acids. With V trimmed by 6 bases and J by 6 bases, 13 bases remained unmatched. CDR3 nucleotide sequence: TGTGCCAGCTCTCCTATTCTAGCGGGGGGACCCGGCGAGCAGTACTTC. It encodes CASSPILAGGPGEQYF.

This rearrangement joins TRBV25-1 to TRBJ1-6; the D gene is possibly TRBD1 (5 bases). Germline loops: CDR1 MGHDK, CDR2 SYGVNS. The CDR3 is made up of 16 amino acids. Trimming took 1 base from V and 6 from J, leaving 13 bases between them. This CDR3 reads CASSESRGPTNSPLHF. Written as DNA, the CDR3 is TGTGCCAGCAGTGAATCAAGGGGCCCAACTAATTCACCCCTCCACTTT.

The chain links TRBV7-2 to TRBJ2-2; 9 bases map to TRBD1. V lost 5 bases and J lost 6; bases outside the gene matches: 7. This CDR3 region has 15 residues. Germline loops: CDR1 SGHTA, CDR2 FQGNSA. CDR3 sequence (DNA): TGTGCCAGCAGCGGACTCGGGACAGGGCCCGGGGAGCTGTTTTTT. It yields the protein CASSGLGTGPGELFF.

This clone was observed once. The genes are TRBV9 and TRBJ2-2, with D perhaps matching TRBD1 (6 bases). The germline CDR1 and CDR2 sequences are SGDLS and YYNGEE. Trimming cost V 1 base and J 7 bases, with 20 bases left between them. The CDR3 has 17 amino acids. The CDR3 protein is CASSVMQGPPSIGELFF. CDR3 sequence (DNA): TGTGCCAGCAGCGTAATGCAGGGGCCGCCGTCAATCGGGGAGCTGTTTTTT.

The table lists this clone with a few counts. This rearrangement joins TRBV7-2 to TRBJ2-2; 8 positions agree with TRBD2. CDR1 is SGHTA, CDR2 FQGNSA, per germline. The length of the CDR3 is 17 residues. After removal of 5 bases from V and 2 bases from J, the junction contained 10 bases not matched to a gene. The CDR3 sequence: CASSQYLSGGNTGELFF. DNA of the CDR3: TGTGCCAGCAGCCAATACCTAAGCGGGGGAAACACCGGGGAGCTGTTTTTT.

The chain links TRBV30 to TRBJ1-1; D ambiguous. V lost 0 bases and J lost 0, with 5 bases in between. This CDR3 is built from 13 residues. Per germline, CDR1 GTSNPN and CDR2 SVGIG (reference sequence). CDR3 DNA sequence: TGTGCCTGGAGTGTACTACTGAACACTGAAGCTTTCTTT. Protein sequence: CAWSVLLNTEAFF.

CDR3 DNA sequence: TGTGCCAGCAGTTACCGGGGGACAGGGAGAGGGAGCAATCAGCCCCAGCATTTT. Translating gives CASSYRGTGRGSNQPQHF. The chain couples TRBV6-2 or TRBV6-3 to TRBJ1-5; 9 bases map to TRBD1. The CDR3 totals 18 residues. The V and J ends lost 2 bases and 1 base, in that order; junction bases with no gene match: 9. CDR1 is MNHEY, CDR2 SVGEGT, per germline.

CDR3 nucleotide sequence: TGTGCCACCATCCAAAGACGAATTCTAGCCAAAAACATTCAGTACTTC. It translates to CATIQRRILAKNIQYF. The gene calls are TRBV24-1 and TRBJ2-4, with unresolved D. Germline V gene data show CDR1 as KGHDR and CDR2 as SFDVKD. The CDR3 is made up of 16 amino acids. The V end lost 8 bases, the J end lost 0 bases, and 16 bases lay between the germline ends.

The table lists this clone with a few counts. V and J are TRBV5-4 and TRBJ2-7, with unresolved D. Germline values: CDR1 SGHNT, CDR2 YYREEE (reference sequence). The V and J ends lost 0 bases and 3 bases respectively, with 10 bases between them. This CDR3 has 14 residues. The CDR3 coding sequence is TGTGCCAGCAGCTTGGAAAGGTCGCACTACGAGCAGTACTTC. This gives the protein CASSLERSHYEQYF. Full variable domain (missing parts from reference TRBV5-4 and TRBJ2-7): ETGVTQSPTHLIKTRGQQVTLRCSSQSGHNTVSWYQQALGQGPQFIFQYYREEENGRGNFPPRFSGLQFPNYSSELNVNALELDDSALYLCASSLERSHYEQYFGPGTRLTVT.

This sequence joins TRBV3-1 (or the pseudogene TRBV3-2) and TRBJ1-1; weak D call: TRBD1 (5 bases). Trimming cost V 2 bases and J 4 bases, with 11 bases left between them. There are 14 residues in the CDR3. Germline V gene data show CDR1 as LGHDT and CDR2 as YNNKEL (reference sequence). CDR3 amino acids: CASSQTGRGTEAFF. CDR3 DNA: TGTGCCAGCAGCCAAACCGGGAGGGGCACTGAAGCTTTCTTT.

V usage is TRBV5-8 and J usage is TRBJ1-2, with unresolved D. CDR3 size: 14 residues. Looked up from germline, CDR1 is SGHTS and CDR2 is YDEGEE. V was trimmed by 4 bases and J by 0 bases, leaving 10 bases between them. The CDR3, as DNA: TGTGCCAGCAGCCCGGTGAATGCTAACTATGGCTACACCTTC. This gives the protein CASSPVNANYGYTF.

The rearrangement uses TRBV5-1 and TRBJ1-2, with TRBD1 matching over 11 bases. The V gene's germline CDR1 is SGHRS and CDR2 YFSETQ. This CDR3 has 16 residues. V lost 4 bases to trimming and J lost 4 bases; unmatched junction nucleotides: 9. The CDR3 DNA reads TGCGCCAGCAGCATGGGACAGGGGGTGCGGCCCTATGGCTACACCTTC. Translated: CASSMGQGVRPYGYTF.

This chain joins TRBV6-1 and TRBJ1-2; tentative D call: TRBD1 (5 bases). Germline values: CDR1 MNHNS, CDR2 SASEGT. The CDR3 loop spans 13 amino acids. V was clipped by 3 bases and J by 5 bases, with 10 bases between them. The CDR3 loop is CASSDRASYGYTF. CDR3 DNA: TGTGCCAGCAGTGACAGGGCGTCGTATGGCTACACCTTC.

The chain has TRBV29-1 and TRBJ2-5, with D possibly matching TRBD2 (6 bases). V shed 4 bases and J shed 3 bases, with 9 bases lying between them. Germline V gene sequence: CDR1 SQVTM, CDR2 ANQGSEA. The CDR3 contains 12 residues. The CDR3 DNA reads as TGCAGCGTTGTAGCGGCCAAAGAGACCCAGTACTTC. It translates to CSVVAAKETQYF.

The rearrangement joins TRBV11-1 to TRBJ1-6; D may be TRBD1 (5 bases). The CDR3 runs to 15 residues. Between the trimmed V and J ends, which lost 0 bases and 10 bases, there was a span of 13 bases. In germline, CDR1 is SGHAT, CDR2 FQDESV (reference sequence). The CDR3 region is CASSLAAGKKSPLHF. CDR3 DNA: TGTGCCAGCAGCTTAGCAGCAGGGAAGAAATCACCCCTCCACTTT.

This chain uses TRBV2 with TRBJ2-1, with D hard to call. The germline CDR1 and CDR2 sequences are SNHLY and FYNNEI. The CDR3 runs 12 residues. With 4 bases removed from V and 7 bases from J, the gap between germline ends came to 8 bases. CDR3 nucleotide sequence: TGTGCCAGCAGTGGGACCCATAATGAGCAGTTCTTC. The encoded protein is CASSGTHNEQFF. The full variable domain, rest sourced from reference TRBV2 and TRBJ2-1, is EPEVTQTPSHQVTQMGQEVILRCVPISNHLYFYWYRQILGQKVEFLVSFYNNEISEKSEIFDDQFSVERPDGSNFTLKIRSTKLEDSAMYFCASSGTHNEQFFGPGTRLTVL.

This clone is a singleton in its sample. The chain carries TRBV9 and TRBJ2-2, with 8 bases that match TRBD2. This CDR3 region has 15 residues. Germline V gives CDR1 SGDLS, CDR2 YYNGEE. The V gene end was trimmed by 3 bases and the J gene end by 5 bases; junction bases not matched to a gene: 6. In DNA, the CDR3 is TGTGCCAGCAGCGGTTTAGCGGGGCTAACCGGGGAGCTGTTTTTT. Its protein is CASSGLAGLTGELFF.

J is TRBJ1-3 and V is TRBV2; 9 bases fit TRBD1. This CDR3 is built from 14 residues. Looked up from germline, CDR1 is SNHLY and CDR2 is FYNNEI. V trimming: 6 bases; J trimming: 8 bases; junction bases outside the gene matches: 8. CDR3 region: CASSEWTGEDTIYF. CDR3 in DNA: TGTGCCAGCAGCGAGTGGACAGGGGAGGACACCATATATTTT.

The chain couples TRBV5-1 to TRBJ1-4; TRBD1 agrees at 8 bases. The V gene end was trimmed by 0 bases and the J gene end by 5 bases; junction bases not matched to a gene: 0. The V gene's germline CDR1 is SGHRS and CDR2 YFSETQ. CDR3 length: 14 amino acids. This CDR3 reads CASSLGQGNEKLFF. The CDR3 DNA sequence: TGCGCCAGCAGCTTGGGACAGGGGAATGAAAAACTGTTTTTT. The complete variable domain, with remaining parts taken from reference TRBV5-1 and TRBJ1-4, reads KAGVTQTPRYLIKTRGQQVTLSCSPISGHRSVSWYQQTPGQGLQFLFEYFSETQRNKGNFPGRFSGRQFSNSRSEMNVSTLELGDSALYLCASSLGQGNEKLFFGSGTQLSVL.

The V call is TRBV6-5, the J call TRBJ2-3; TRBD1 might be the D (5 bases). The ends were cut back, 8 bases at V and 5 bases at J, with 11 bases in the middle. This CDR3 has 12 amino acids. Germline values: CDR1 MNHEY, CDR2 SVGAGI. The CDR3 DNA reads as TGTGCCAGCGCCAGGGTTGGAGATACGCAGTATTTT. It translates to CASARVGDTQYF.

The chain recombines TRBV5-1 with TRBJ2-3; D might be TRBD2 (5 bases). Between the trimmed V and J ends, which lost 2 bases and 6 bases, there was a span of 7 bases. Germline V lookup: CDR1 SGHRS, CDR2 YFSETQ. CDR3 length equals 12 residues. For the CDR3, the DNA is TGCGCCAGCAGCTTACTAGGGGATACGCAGTATTTT. Encoded protein: CASSLLGDTQYF.

The chain is built from TRBV19 and TRBJ2-3, with 8 nucleotides matching TRBD2. CDR1 and CDR2 (germline): LNHDA, SQIVND (reference sequence). The V gene end was trimmed by 4 bases and the J gene end by 0 bases; junction bases not matched to a gene: 3. This CDR3 is 15 amino acids long. The CDR3 DNA sequence: TGTGCCAGTAGTACACTAGCGGCTAGCACAGATACGCAGTATTTT. This encodes CASSTLAASTDTQYF.

J is TRBJ2-3 and V is TRBV30; no firm D call. V was cut by 2 bases and J by 3 bases, with 12 bases left in between. Germline V CDR1 and CDR2: GTSNPN, SVGIG (reference sequence). The CDR3 is 14 amino acids. CDR3: CAWSSTHRTDTQYF. The DNA for the CDR3 is TGTGCCTGGAGTTCCACGCATCGGACAGATACGCAGTATTTT. The variable domain in full, completed from reference TRBV30 and TRBJ2-3, reads SQTIHQWPATLVQPVGSPLSLECTVEGTSNPNLYWYRQAAGRGLQLLFYSVGIGQISSEVPQNLSASRPQDRQFILSSKKLLLSDSGFYLCAWSSTHRTDTQYFGPGTRLTVL.

The rearrangement links TRBV9 to TRBJ2-5, with 8 positions matching TRBD2. Germline CDR1 SGDLS, CDR2 YYNGEE. Trimming cost V 2 bases and J 2 bases; bases outside gene matches: 5. The CDR3 spans 15 residues. For the CDR3, the DNA is TGTGCCAGCAGCGTCGGGCGGGGGGAACAAGAGACCCAGTACTTC. This codes for CASSVGRGEQETQYF.

The table lists this clone with a count of one. This chain links TRBV5-6 with TRBJ1-5; 7 nucleotides line up with TRBD1. The CDR3 totals 15 residues. Germline values: CDR1 SGHDT, CDR2 YYEEEE. V lost 3 bases to trimming and J lost 10 bases; unmatched junction nucleotides: 13. DNA for the CDR3: TGTGCCAGCAGCTCATGGGGGACAGCTAGGAAACCCCAGCATTTT. Translated, it gives CASSSWGTARKPQHF.

The V gene is TRBV9, the J gene TRBJ2-3; 8 bases are shared with TRBD2. Unmatched junction bases numbered 10, after V lost 4 bases and J lost 3 bases. Germline lookup yields CDR1 SGDLS and CDR2 YYNGEE. The length of the CDR3 is 16 residues. The CDR3 region is CASSLNLGGVTDTQYF. DNA of the CDR3: TGTGCCAGCAGCCTCAACCTCGGGGGGGTGACAGATACGCAGTATTTT.